This T cell receptor (beta chain) was profiled in a study of blood T cell repertoires in COVID-19. Sequencing was performed with immunoSEQ multiplex PCR; in TCRdb, only in-frame clones are kept and a portion is missing. The profile shows some 330,000 clones, more than 75% of them singletons. The CDR3 contains 17 residues. J was trimmed by 1 base and V by 1 base; bases with no gene match: 5. The V gene's germline CDR1 is MNHEY and CDR2 SMNVEV (reference sequence). Allocation to cohorts depended on clinical history reported by the participants. The sequenced sample consisted of PBMCs or T cells enriched from blood (not recorded which). The chain is built from TRBV27 and TRBJ2-2; TRBD2 agrees at 8 bases. The clonotype originates from a man aged 35 to 55 in a cohort exposed to, infected with or recovered from COVID-19 (not recorded which). CDR3: CASSLLSGRVNTGELFF. In nucleotides, the CDR3 is TGTGCCAGCAGTTTATTATCCGGGAGGGTGAACACCGGGGAGCTGTTTTTT.